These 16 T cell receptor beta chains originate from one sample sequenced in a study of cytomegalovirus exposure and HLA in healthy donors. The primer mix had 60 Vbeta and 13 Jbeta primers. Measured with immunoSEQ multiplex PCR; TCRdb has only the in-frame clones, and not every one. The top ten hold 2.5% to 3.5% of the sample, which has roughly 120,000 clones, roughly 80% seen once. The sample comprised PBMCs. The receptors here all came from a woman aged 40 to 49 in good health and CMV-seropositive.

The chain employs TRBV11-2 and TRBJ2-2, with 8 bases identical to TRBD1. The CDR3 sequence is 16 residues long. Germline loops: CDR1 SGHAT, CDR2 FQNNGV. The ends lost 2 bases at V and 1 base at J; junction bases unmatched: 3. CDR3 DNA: TGTGCCAGCAGCTTATCCGACAGGGGGAACACCGGGGAGCTGTTTTTT. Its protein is CASSLSDRGNTGELFF.

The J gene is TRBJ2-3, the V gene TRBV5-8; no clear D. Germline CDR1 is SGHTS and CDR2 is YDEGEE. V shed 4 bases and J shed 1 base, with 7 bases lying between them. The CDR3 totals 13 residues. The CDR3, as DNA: TGTGCCAGCAGCAGAAGCCGCACAGATACGCAGTATTTT. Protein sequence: CASSRSRTDTQYF. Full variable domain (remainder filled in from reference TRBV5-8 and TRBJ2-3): EAGVTQSPTHLIKTRGQQATLRCSPISGHTSVYWYQQALGLGLQFLLWYDEGEERNRGNFPPRFSGRQFPNYSSELNVNALELEDSALYLCASSRSRTDTQYFGPGTRLTVL.

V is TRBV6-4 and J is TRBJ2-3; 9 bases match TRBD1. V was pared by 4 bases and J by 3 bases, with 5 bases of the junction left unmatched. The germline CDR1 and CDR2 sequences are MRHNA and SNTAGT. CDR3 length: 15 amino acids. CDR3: CASSATGGITDTQYF. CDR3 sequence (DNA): TGTGCCAGCAGTGCTACAGGGGGCATTACAGATACGCAGTATTTT.

The CDR3 nucleotides read TGTGCCAGCAGCCGAGCTAGCGGGAACAATGAGCAGTTCTTC. Amino acid sequence: CASSRASGNNEQFF. J is TRBJ2-1 and V is TRBV11-3; TRBD2 aligns across 9 bases. The CDR3 is 14 amino acids. V was pared by 5 bases and J by 5 bases, with 4 bases of the junction left unmatched. Looked up from germline, CDR1 is SGHNT and CDR2 is YENEEA. Complete variable domain (other parts from reference TRBV11-3 and TRBJ2-1): EAGVVQSPRYKIIEKKQPVAFWCNPISGHNTLYWYLQNLGQGPELLIRYENEEAVDDSQLPKDRFSAERLKGVDSTLKIQPAELGDSAVYLCASSRASGNNEQFFGPGTRLTVL.

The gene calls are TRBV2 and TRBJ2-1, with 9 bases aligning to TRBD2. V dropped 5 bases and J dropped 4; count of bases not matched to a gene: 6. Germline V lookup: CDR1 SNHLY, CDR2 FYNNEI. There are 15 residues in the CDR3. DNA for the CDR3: TGTGCCAGCAGTCAGACTAGCGGAAGATACAATGAGCAGTTCTTC. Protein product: CASSQTSGRYNEQFF. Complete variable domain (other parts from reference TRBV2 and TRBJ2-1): EPEVTQTPSHQVTQMGQEVILRCVPISNHLYFYWYRQILGQKVEFLVSFYNNEISEKSEIFDDQFSVERPDGSNFTLKIRSTKLEDSAMYFCASSQTSGRYNEQFFGPGTRLTVL.

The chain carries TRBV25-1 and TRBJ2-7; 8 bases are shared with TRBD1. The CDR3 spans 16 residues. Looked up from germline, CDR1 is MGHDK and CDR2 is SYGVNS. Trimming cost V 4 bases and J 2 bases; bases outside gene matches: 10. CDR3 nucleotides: TGTGCCAGCAGTGTGTTCAAAGGGACAGGAGCCTACGAGCAGTACTTC. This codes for CASSVFKGTGAYEQYF.

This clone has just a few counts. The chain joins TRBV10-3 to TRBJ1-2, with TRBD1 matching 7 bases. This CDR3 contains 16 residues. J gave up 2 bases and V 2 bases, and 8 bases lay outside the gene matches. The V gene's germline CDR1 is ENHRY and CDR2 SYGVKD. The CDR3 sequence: CAISEPGTANNYGYTF. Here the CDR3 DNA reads TGTGCCATCAGTGAGCCCGGGACAGCTAACAACTATGGCTACACCTTC.

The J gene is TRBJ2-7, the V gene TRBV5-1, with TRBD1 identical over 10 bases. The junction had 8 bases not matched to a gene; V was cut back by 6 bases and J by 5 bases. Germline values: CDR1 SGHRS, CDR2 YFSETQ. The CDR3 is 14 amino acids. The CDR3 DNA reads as TGCGCCAGCACCTCCGGGACAGGGGTCGACGAGCAGTACTTC. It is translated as CASTSGTGVDEQYF.

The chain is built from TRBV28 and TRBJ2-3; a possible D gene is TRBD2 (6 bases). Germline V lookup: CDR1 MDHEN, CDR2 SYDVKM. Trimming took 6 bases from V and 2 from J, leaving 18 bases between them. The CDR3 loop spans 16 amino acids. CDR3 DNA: TGTGCCAGCAGCCATTATCCAGCGGGCGCCACAGATACGCAGTATTTT. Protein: CASSHYPAGATDTQYF.

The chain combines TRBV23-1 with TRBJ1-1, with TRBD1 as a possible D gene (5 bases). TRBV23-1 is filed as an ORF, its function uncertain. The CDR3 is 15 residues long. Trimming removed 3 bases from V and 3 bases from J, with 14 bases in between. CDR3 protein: CASSQGSWGHTEAFF. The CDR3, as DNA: TGCGCCAGCAGTCAGGGTTCCTGGGGCCACACTGAAGCTTTCTTT.

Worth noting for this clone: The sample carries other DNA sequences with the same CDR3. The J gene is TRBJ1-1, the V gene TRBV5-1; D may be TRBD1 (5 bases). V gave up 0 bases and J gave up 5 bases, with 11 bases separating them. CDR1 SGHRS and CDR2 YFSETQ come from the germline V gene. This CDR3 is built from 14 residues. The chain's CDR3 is CASSLAGGGTEAFF. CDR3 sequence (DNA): TGCGCCAGCAGCTTGGCCGGGGGAGGGACTGAAGCTTTCTTT.

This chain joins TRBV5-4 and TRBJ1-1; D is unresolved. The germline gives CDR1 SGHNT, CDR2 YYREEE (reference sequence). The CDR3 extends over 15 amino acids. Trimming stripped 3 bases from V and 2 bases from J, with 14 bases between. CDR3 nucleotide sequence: TGTGCCAGCAGCTCCGCCGGGATCGCAAACACTGAAGCTTTCTTT. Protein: CASSSAGIANTEAFF. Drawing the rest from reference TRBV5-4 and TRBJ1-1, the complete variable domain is ETGVTQSPTHLIKTRGQQVTLRCSSQSGHNTVSWYQQALGQGPQFIFQYYREEENGRGNFPPRFSGLQFPNYSSELNVNALELDDSALYLCASSSAGIANTEAFFGQGTRLTVV.

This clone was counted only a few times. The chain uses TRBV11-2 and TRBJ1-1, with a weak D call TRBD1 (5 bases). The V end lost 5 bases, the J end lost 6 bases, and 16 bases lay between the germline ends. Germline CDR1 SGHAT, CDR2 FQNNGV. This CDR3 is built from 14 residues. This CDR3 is CASSLGRGFAEAFF. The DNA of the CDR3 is TGTGCCAGCAGCCTCGGGAGGGGATTCGCTGAAGCTTTCTTT.

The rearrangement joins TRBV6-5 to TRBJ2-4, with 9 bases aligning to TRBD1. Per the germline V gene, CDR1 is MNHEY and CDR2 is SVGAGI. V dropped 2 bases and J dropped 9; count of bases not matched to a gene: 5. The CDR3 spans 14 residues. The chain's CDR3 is CASSYRDRESIQYF. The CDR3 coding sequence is TGTGCCAGCAGTTACCGGGACAGGGAGAGCATTCAGTACTTC.

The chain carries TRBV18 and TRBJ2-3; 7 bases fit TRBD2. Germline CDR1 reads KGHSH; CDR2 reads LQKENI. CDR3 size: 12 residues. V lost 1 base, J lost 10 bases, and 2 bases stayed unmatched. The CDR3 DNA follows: TGTGCCAGCTCACCACAACGGGAGGCGCAGTATTTT. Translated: CASSPQREAQYF.

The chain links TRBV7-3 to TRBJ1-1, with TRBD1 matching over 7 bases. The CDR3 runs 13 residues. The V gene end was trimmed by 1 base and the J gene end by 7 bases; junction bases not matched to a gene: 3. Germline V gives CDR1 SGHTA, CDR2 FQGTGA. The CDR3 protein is CASSLKGALEAFF. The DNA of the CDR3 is TGTGCCAGCAGCTTAAAGGGGGCCCTTGAAGCTTTCTTT. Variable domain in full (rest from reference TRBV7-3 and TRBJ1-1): GAGVSQTPSNKVTEKGKYVELRCDPISGHTALYWYRQSLGQGPEFLIYFQGTGAADDSGLPNDRFFAVRPEGSVSTLKIQRTERGDSAVYLCASSLKGALEAFFGQGTRLTVV.